This T cell receptor beta chain was recovered during a study of T cell changes during pregnancy in multiple sclerosis. V was trimmed by 3 bases and J by 6 bases, leaving 14 bases between them. The CDR3 is 15 residues long. The germline gives CDR1 KGHSH, CDR2 LQKENI. Generated by immunoSEQ multiplex PCR, the TCRdb table keeps only in-frame clones and is missing some. This table holds about 52,000 clones, more than 80% found once. The chain has TRBV18 and TRBJ2-2, with a possible D match to TRBD2 (6 bases). The sequenced sample was CD4+ T cells from peripheral blood mononuclear cells, obtained before pregnancy. This TCR came from a female donor with multiple sclerosis, enrolled in a pregnancy study. CDR3 in DNA: TGTGCCAGCTCACCCACCGGGACTGCCTCCGGGGAGCTGTTTTTT. This codes for CASSPTGTASGELFF.